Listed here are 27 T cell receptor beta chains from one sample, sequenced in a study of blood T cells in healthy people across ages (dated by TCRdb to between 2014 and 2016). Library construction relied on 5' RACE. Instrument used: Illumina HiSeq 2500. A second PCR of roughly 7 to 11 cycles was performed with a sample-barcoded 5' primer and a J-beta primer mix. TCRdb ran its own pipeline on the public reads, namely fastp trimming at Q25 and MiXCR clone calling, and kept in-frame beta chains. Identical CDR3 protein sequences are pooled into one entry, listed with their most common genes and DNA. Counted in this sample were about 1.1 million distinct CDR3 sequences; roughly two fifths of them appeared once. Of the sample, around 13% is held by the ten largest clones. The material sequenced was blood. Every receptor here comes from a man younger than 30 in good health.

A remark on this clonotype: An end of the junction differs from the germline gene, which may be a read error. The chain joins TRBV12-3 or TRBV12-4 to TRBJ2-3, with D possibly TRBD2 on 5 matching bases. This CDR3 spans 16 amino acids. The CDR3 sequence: CASRLDVREGTDTQYF. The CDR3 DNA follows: TGTGCCAGCAGGTTAGACGTGAGGGAAGGAACAGATACGCAGTATTTT.

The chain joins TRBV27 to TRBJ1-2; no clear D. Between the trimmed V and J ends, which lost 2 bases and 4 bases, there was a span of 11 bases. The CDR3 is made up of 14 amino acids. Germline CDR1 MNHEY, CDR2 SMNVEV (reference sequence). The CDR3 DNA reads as TGTGCCAGCAGTTTAGCACAGTCGTTCTATGGCTACACCTTC. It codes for CASSLAQSFYGYTF.

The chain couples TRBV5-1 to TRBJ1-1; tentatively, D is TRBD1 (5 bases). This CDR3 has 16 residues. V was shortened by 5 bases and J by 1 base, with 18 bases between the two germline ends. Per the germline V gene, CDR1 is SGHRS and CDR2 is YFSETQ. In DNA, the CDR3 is TGCGCCAGCAGTATCCTCCCAAGGGACTCGAACACTGAAGCTTTCTTT. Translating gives CASSILPRDSNTEAFF.

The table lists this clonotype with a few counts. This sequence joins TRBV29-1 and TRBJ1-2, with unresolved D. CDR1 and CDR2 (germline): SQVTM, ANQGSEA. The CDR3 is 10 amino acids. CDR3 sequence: CAAGGMGYTF. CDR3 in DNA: TGCGCCGCAGGAGGAATGGGCTACACCTTC.

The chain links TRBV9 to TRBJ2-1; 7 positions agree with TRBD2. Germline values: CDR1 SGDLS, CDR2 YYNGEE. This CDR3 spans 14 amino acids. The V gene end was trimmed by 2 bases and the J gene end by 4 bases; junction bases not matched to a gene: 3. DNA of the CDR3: TGTGCCAGCAGCGTGGGGGAGGGTTACAATGAGCAGTTCTTC. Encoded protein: CASSVGEGYNEQFF. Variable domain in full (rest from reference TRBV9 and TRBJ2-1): DSGVTQTPKHLITATGQRVTLRCSPRSGDLSVYWYQQSLDQGLQFLIQYYNGEERAKGNILERFSAQQFPDLHSELNLSSLELGDSALYFCASSVGEGYNEQFFGPGTRLTVL.

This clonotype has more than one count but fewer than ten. This CDR3 is CASGAIRVTDTQYF. The CDR3 nucleotides are TGTGCCAGCGGCGCAATCAGGGTTACAGATACGCAGTATTTT. This rearrangement joins TRBV9 to TRBJ2-3; possibly TRBD1 for D (5 bases). Germline V CDR1 and CDR2: SGDLS, YYNGEE. There are 14 residues in the CDR3. V lost 7 bases, J lost 3 bases, and 15 bases lay in between.

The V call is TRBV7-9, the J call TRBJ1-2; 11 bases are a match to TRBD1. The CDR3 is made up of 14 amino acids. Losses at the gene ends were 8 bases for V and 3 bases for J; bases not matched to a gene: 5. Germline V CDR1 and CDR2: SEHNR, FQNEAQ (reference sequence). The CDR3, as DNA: TGTGCCAGCGAACCGGGACAGGGGGACTATGGCTACACCTTC. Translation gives CASEPGQGDYGYTF. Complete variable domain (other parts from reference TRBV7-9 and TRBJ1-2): DTGVSQNPRHKITKRGQNVTFRCDPISEHNRLYWYRQTLGQGPEFLTYFQNEAQLEKSRLLSDRFSAERPKGSFSTLEIQRTEQGDSAMYLCASEPGQGDYGYTFGSGTRLTVV.

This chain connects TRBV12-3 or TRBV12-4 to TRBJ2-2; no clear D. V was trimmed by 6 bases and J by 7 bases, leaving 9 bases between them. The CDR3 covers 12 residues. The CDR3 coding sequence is TGTGCCAGCAGGGATAGTGTCGGGGAGCTGTTTTTT. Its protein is CASRDSVGELFF.

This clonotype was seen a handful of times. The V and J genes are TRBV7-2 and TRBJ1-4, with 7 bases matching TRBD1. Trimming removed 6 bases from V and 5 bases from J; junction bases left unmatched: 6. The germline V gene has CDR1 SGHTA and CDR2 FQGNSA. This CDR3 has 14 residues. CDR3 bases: TGTGCCAGCAGTCGAGGGGGCGGGAATGAAAAACTGTTTTTT. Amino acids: CASSRGGGNEKLFF.

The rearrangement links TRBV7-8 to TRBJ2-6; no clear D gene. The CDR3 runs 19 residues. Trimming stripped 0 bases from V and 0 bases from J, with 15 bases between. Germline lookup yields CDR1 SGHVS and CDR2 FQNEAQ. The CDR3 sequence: CASSLARKGLSSGANVLTF. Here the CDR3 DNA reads TGTGCCAGCAGCTTAGCGCGCAAGGGTCTAAGCTCTGGGGCCAACGTCCTGACTTTC.

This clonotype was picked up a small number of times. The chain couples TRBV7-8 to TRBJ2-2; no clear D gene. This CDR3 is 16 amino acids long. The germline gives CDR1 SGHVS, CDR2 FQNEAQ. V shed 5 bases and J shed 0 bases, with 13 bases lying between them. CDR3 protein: CASSNLGASNTGELFF. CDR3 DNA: TGTGCCAGCAGCAATTTAGGTGCTTCGAACACCGGGGAGCTGTTTTTT. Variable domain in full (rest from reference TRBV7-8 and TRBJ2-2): GAGVSQSPRYKVAKRGQDVALRCDPISGHVSLFWYQQALGQGPEFLTYFQNEAQLDKSGLPSDRFFAERPEGSVSTLKIQRTQQEDSAVYLCASSNLGASNTGELFFGEGSRLTVL.

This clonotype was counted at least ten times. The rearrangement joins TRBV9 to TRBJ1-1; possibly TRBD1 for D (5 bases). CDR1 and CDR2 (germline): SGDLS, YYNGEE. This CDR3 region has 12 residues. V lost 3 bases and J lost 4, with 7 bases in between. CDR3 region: CASSAGTTEAFF. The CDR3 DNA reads TGTGCCAGCAGCGCAGGGACCACTGAAGCTTTCTTT.

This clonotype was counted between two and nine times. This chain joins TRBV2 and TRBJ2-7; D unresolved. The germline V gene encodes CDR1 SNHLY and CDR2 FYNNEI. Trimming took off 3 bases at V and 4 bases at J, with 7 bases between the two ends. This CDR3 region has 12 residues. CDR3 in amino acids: CASSEHAYEQYF. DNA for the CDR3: TGTGCCAGCAGTGAGCACGCGTACGAGCAGTACTTC.

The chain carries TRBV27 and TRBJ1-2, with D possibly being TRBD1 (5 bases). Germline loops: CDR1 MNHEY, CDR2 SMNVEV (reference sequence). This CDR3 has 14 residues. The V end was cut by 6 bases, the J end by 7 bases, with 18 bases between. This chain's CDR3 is CASRVDSPLSGYTF. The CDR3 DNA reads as TGTGCCAGCAGGGTAGACAGCCCCCTGTCTGGCTACACCTTC.

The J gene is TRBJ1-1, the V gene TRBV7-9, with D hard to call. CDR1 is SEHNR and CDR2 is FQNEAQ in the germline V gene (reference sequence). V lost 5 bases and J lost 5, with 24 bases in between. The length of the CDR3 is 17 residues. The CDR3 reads CASSPIYADGEETEAFF. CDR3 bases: TGTGCCAGCAGCCCAATCTACGCGGACGGGGAGGAGACTGAAGCTTTCTTT.

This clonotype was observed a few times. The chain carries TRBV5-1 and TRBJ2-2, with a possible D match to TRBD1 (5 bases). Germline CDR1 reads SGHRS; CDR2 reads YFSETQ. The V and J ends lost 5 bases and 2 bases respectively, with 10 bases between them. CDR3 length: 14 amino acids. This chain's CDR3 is CASSEGDNTGELFF. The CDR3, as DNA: TGCGCCAGCAGTGAAGGGGATAACACCGGGGAGCTGTTTTTT.

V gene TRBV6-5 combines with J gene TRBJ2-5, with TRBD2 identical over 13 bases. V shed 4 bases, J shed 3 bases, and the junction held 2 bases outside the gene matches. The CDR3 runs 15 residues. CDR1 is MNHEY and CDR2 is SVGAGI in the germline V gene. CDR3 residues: CASSFGTSGKETQYF. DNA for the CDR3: TGTGCCAGCAGTTTCGGGACTAGCGGGAAAGAGACCCAGTACTTC.

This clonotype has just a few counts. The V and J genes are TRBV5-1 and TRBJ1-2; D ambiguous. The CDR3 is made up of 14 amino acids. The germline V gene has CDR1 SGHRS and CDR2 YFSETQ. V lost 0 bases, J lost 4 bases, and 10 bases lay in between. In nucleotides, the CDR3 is TGCGCCAGCAGCTTGGAGGTCAGTTCCTATGGCTACACCTTC. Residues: CASSLEVSSYGYTF. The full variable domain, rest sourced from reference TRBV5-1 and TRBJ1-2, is KAGVTQTPRYLIKTRGQQVTLSCSPISGHRSVSWYQQTPGQGLQFLFEYFSETQRNKGNFPGRFSGRQFSNSRSEMNVSTLELGDSALYLCASSLEVSSYGYTFGSGTRLTVV.

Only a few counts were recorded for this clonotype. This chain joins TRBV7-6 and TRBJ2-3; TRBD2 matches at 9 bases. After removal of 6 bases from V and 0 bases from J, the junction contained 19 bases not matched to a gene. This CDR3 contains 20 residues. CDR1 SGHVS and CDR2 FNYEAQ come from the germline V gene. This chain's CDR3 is CASSSSGGRSDPTSTDTQYF. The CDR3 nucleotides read TGTGCCAGCAGTTCCAGCGGGGGGCGTAGTGATCCAACTAGCACAGATACGCAGTATTTT.

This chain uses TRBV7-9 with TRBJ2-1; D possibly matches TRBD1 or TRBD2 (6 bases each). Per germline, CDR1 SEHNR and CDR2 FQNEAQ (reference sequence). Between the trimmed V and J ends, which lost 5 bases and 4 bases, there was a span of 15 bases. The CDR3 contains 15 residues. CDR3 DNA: TGTGCCAGCAGCCCCTTGGAGGGGGAATACAATGAGCAGTTCTTC. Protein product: CASSPLEGEYNEQFF.

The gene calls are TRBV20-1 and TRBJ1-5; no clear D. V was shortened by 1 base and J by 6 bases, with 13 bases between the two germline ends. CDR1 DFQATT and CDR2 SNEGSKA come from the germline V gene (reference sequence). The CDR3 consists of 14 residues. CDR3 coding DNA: TGCAGTGCTAGAGTGGCCGCCAGCGGTCAGCCCCAGCATTTT. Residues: CSARVAASGQPQHF.

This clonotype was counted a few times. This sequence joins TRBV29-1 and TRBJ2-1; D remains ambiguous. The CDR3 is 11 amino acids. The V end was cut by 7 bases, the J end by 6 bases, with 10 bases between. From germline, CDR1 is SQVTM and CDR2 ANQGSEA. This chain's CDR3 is CSGGPGNEQFF. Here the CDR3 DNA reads TGCAGCGGCGGACCGGGCAATGAGCAGTTCTTC.

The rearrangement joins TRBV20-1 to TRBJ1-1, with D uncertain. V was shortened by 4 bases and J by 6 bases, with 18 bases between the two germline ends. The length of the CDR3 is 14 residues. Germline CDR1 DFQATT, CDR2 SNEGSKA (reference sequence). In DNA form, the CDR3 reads TGCAGTGCTAAAAACACCATGGTAGGCCCTGAAGCTTTCTTT. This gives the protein CSAKNTMVGPEAFF.

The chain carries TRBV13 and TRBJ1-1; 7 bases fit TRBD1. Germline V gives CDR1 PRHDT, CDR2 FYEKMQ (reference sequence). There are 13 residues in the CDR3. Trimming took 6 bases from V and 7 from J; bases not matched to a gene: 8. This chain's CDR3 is CASRFDRAREAFF. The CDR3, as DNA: TGTGCCAGCAGGTTCGACAGGGCGCGTGAAGCTTTCTTT.

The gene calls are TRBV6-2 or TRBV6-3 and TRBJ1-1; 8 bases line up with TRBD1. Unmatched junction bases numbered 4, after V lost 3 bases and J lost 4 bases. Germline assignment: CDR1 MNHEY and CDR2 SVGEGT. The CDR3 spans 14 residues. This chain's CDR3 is CASSYQGAFTEAFF. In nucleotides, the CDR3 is TGTGCCAGCAGTTATCAGGGGGCTTTCACTGAAGCTTTCTTT.

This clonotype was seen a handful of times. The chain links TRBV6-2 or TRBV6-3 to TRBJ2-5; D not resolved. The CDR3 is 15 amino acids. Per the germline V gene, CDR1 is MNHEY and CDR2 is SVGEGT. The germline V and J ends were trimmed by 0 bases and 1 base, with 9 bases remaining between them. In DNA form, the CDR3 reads TGTGCCAGCAGTTACTCGACGAGCGCCCAAGAGACCCAGTACTTC. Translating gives CASSYSTSAQETQYF.

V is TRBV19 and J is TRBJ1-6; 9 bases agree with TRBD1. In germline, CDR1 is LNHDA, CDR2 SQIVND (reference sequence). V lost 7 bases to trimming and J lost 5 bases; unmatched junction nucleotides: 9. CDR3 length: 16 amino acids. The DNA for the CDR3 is TGTGCCAGTAACATTCAACAGGGGGCGGATAATTCACCCCTCCACTTT. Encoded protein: CASNIQQGADNSPLHF.